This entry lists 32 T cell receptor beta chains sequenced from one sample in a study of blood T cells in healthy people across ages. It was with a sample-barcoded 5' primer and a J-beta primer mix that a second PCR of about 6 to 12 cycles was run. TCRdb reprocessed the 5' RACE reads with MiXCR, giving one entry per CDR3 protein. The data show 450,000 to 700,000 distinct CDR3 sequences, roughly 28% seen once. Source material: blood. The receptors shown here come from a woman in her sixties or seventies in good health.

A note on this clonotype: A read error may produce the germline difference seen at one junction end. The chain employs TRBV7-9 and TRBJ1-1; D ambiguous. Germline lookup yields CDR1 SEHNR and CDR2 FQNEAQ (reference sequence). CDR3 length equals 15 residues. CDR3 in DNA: TGTGCCGGCAGCTTAGTTGGAGGATTGAGCACTGAAGCTTTCTTT. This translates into CAGSLVGGLSTEAFF.

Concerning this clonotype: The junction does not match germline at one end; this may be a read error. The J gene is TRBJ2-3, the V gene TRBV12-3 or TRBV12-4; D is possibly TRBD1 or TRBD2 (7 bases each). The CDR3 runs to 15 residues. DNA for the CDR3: TGTGCCAGCAGAAACTCAGGGGGGGGGACAGATATGCAGTATTTT. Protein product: CASRNSGGGTDMQYF.

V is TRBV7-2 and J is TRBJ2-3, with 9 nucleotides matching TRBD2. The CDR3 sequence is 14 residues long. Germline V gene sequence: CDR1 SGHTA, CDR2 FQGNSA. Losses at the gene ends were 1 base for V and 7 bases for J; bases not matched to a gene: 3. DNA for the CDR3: TGTGCCAGCAGCTTAGATAGCGGGGGAAATACGCAGTATTTT. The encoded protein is CASSLDSGGNTQYF.

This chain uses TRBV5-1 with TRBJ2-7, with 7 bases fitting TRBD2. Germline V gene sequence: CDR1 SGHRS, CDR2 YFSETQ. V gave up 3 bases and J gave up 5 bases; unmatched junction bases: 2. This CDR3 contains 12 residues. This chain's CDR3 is CASSWGGNEQYF. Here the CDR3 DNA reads TGCGCCAGCAGCTGGGGGGGGAACGAGCAGTACTTC.

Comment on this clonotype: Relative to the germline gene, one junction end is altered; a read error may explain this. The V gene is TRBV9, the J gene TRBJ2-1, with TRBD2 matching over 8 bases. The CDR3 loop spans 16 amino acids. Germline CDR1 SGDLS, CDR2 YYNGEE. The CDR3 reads CACSLRGGQPSYEQFF. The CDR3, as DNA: TGTGCCTGCAGCCTCCGGGGGGGCCAGCCTTCCTATGAGCAGTTCTTC.

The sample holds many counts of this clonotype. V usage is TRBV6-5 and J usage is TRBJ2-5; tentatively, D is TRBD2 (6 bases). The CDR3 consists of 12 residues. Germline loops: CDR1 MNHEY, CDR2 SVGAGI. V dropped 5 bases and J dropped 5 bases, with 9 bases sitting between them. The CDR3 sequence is CASSGSGETQYF. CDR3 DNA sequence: TGTGCCAGCAGTGGAAGCGGGGAGACCCAGTACTTC.

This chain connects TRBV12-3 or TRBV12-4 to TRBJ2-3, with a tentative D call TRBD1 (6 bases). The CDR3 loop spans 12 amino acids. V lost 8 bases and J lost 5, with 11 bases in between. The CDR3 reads CASEGVEDTQYF. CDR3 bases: TGTGCCAGCGAGGGGGTGGAAGATACGCAGTATTTT.

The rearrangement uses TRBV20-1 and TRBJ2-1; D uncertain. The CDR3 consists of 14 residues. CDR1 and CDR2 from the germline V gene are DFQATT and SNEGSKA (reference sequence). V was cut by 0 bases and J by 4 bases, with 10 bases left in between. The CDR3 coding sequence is TGCAGTGCTAGAGATTTTCAGAGATACAATGAGCAGTTCTTC. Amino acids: CSARDFQRYNEQFF.

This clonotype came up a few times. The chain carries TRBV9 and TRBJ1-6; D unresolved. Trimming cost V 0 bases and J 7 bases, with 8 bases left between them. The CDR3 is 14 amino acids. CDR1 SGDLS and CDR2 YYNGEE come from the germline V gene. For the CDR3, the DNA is TGTGCCAGCAGCGTAGATAGTCTGAATTCACCCCTCCACTTT. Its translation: CASSVDSLNSPLHF.

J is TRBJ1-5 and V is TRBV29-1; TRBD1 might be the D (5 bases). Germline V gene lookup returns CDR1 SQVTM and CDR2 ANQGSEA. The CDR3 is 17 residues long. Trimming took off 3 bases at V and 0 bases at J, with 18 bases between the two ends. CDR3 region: CSVESLWTPYSNQPQHF. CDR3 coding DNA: TGCAGCGTTGAGTCGCTATGGACACCATATAGCAATCAGCCCCAGCATTTT.

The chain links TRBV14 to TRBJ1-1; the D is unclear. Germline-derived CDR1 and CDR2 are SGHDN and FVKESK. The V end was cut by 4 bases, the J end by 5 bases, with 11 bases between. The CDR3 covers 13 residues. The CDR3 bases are TGTGCCAGCAGCCGCGTATCGAGTACTGAAGCTTTCTTT. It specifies CASSRVSSTEAFF.

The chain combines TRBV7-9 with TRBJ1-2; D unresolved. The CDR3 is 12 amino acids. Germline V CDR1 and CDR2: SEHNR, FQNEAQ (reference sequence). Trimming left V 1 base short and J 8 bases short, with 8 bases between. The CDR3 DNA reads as TGTGCCAGCAGCTTAGAAATACAAGGCTACACCTTC. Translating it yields CASSLEIQGYTF.

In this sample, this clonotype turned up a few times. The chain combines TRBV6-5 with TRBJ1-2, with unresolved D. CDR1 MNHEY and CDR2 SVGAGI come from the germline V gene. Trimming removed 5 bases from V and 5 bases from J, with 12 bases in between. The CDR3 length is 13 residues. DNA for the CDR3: TGTGCCAGCAGTCACGGGGAGGGTTATGGCTACACCTTC. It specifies CASSHGEGYGYTF.

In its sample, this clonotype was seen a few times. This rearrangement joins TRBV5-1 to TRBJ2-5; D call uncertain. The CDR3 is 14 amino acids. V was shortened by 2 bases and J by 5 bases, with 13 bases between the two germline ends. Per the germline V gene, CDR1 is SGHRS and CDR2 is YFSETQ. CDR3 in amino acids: CASSLMDPRETQYF. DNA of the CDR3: TGCGCCAGCAGCTTAATGGATCCGAGGGAGACCCAGTACTTC.

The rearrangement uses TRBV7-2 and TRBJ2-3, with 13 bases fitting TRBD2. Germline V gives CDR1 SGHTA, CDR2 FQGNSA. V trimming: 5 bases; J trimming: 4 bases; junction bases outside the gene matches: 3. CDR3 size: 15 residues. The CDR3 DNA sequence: TGTGCCAGCAGCGCGACTAGCGGGGGGTCAGATACGCAGTATTTT. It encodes CASSATSGGSDTQYF.

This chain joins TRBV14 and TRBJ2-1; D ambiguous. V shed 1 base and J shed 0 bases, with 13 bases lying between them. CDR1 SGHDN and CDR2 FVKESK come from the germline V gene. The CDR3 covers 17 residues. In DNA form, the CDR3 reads TGTGCCAGCAGCCAAGCGTTCACAACCAGCTCCTACAATGAGCAGTTCTTC. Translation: CASSQAFTTSSYNEQFF.

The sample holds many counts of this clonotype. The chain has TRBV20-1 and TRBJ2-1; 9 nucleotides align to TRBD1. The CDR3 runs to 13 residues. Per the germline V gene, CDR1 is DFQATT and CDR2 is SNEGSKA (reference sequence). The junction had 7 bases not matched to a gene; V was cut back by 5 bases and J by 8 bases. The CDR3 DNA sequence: TGCAGTGCTTCCGGGACAGGGTGGGATGAGCAGTTCTTC. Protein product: CSASGTGWDEQFF.

This CDR3 reads CSARDSLAGVPDTQYF. The CDR3 DNA is TGCAGTGCTAGAGACTCACTAGCGGGGGTCCCAGATACGCAGTATTTT. The rearrangement uses TRBV20-1 and TRBJ2-3, with 11 nucleotides matching TRBD2. The ends lost 0 bases at V and 4 bases at J; junction bases unmatched: 6. This CDR3 region has 16 residues. Germline V gene lookup returns CDR1 DFQATT and CDR2 SNEGSKA (reference sequence).

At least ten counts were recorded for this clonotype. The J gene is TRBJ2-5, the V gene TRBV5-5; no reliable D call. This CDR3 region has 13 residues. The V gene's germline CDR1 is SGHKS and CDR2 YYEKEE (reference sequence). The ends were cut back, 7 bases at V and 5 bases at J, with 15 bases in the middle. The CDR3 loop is CASLMPATETQYF. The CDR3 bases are TGTGCCAGCCTTATGCCGGCTACGGAGACCCAGTACTTC.

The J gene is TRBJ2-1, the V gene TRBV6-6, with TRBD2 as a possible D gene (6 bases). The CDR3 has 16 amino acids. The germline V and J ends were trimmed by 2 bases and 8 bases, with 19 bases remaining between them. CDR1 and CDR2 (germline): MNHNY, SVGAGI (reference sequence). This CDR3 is CASSYRTPWEAYEQFF. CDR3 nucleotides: TGTGCCAGCAGTTACCGAACACCCTGGGAGGCCTATGAGCAGTTCTTC.

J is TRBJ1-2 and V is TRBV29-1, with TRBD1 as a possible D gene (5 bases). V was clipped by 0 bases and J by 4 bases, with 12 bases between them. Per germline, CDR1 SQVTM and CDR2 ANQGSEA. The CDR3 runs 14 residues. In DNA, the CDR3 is TGCAGCGTTGAAGATTACGGGGGAGTCTATGGCTACACCTTC. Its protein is CSVEDYGGVYGYTF.

The CDR3 sequence is CASSLRQGEYQETQYF. The CDR3 coding sequence is TGTGCCAGCAGCTTGCGACAGGGGGAGTACCAAGAGACCCAGTACTTC. This chain connects TRBV11-3 to TRBJ2-5, with 9 bases aligning to TRBD1. From germline, CDR1 is SGHNT and CDR2 YENEEA. This CDR3 region has 16 residues. The J segment lost 0 bases and the V segment lost 3 bases, leaving 5 bases of the junction unmatched.

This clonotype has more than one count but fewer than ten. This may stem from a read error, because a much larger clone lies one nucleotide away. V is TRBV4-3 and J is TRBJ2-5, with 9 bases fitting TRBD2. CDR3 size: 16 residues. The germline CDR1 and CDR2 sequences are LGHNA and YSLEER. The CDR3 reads CASSQEGTSLYNEQSF. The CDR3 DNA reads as TGCGCCAGCAGCCAAGAGGGGACTAGCCTATACAATGAGCAGTCCTTC.

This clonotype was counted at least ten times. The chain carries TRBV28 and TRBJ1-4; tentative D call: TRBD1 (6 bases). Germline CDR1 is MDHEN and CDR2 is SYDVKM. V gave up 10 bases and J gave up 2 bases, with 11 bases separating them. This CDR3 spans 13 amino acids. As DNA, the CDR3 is TGTGCCATAAAGGGGGGGACTAATGAAAAACTGTTTTTT. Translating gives CAIKGGTNEKLFF. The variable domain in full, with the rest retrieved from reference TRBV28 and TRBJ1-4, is DVKVTQSSRYLVKRTGEKVFLECVQDMDHENMFWYRQDPGLGLRLIYFSYDVKMKEKGDIPEGYSVSREKKERFSLILESASTNQTSMYLCAIKGGTNEKLFFGSGTQLSVL.

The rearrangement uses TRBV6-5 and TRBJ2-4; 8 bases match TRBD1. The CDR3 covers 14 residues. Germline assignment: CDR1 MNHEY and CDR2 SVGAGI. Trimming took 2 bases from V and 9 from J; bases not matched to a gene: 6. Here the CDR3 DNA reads TGTGCCAGCAGTTACCACGGACAGGGCTCCATTCAGTACTTC. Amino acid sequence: CASSYHGQGSIQYF.

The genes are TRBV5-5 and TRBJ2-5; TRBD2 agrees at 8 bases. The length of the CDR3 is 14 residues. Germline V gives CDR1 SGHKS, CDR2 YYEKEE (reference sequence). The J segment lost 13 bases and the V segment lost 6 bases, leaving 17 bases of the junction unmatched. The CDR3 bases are TGTGCCAGCATCACGGGGGGGAATAGAAACGAGCGGTACTTC. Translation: CASITGGNRNERYF.

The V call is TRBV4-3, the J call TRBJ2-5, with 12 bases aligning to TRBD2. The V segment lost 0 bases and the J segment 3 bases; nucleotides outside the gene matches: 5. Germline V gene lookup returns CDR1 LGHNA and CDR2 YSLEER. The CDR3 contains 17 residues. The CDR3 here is CASSQEKGLAGKETQYF. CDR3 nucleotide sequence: TGCGCCAGCAGCCAAGAAAAGGGACTAGCGGGTAAAGAGACCCAGTACTTC.

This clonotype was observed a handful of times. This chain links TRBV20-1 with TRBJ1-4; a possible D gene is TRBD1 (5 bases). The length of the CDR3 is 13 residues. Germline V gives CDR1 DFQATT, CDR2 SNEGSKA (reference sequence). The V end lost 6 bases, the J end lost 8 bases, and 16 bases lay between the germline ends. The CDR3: CSAREGFGEKLFF. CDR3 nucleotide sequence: TGCAGTGCCAGGGAGGGTTTTGGAGAAAAACTGTTTTTT.

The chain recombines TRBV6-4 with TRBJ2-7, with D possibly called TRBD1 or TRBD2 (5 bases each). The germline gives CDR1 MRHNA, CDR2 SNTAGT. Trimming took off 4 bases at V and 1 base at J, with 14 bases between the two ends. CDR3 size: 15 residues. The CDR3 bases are TGTGCCAGCAGTGTAGAACCGGGACCTTCCTACGAGCAGTACTTC. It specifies CASSVEPGPSYEQYF.

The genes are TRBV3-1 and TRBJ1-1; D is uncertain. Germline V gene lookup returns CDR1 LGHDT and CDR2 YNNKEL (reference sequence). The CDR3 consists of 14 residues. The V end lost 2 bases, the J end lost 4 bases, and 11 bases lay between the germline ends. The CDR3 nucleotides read TGTGCCAGCAGCCAAATGGGAGGGAGCACTGAAGCTTTCTTT. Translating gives CASSQMGGSTEAFF.

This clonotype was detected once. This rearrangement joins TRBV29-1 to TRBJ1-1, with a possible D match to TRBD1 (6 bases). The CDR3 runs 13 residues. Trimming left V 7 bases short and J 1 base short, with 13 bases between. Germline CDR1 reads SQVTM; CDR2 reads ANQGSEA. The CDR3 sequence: CSGYRDRNTEAFF. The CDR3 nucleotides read TGCAGCGGGTACAGGGATCGGAACACTGAAGCTTTCTTT.

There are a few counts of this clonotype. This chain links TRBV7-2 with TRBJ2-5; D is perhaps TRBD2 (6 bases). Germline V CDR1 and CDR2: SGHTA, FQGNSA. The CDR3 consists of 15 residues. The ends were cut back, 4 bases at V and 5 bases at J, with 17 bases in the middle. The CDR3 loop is CASSSSTGVRETQYF. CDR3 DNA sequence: TGTGCCAGCAGCTCCTCGACGGGGGTTAGGGAGACCCAGTACTTC.